This is a list of T cell receptor beta chains from one sample in a study of cytomegalovirus exposure and HLA in healthy donors. Produced via immunoSEQ multiplex PCR; TCRdb's table is partial and in-frame only. The sample has over 150,000 clones, approximately 62% seen once. Sequenced material: PBMCs. Receptors were obtained from a man aged 45 to 65 in good health and CMV-seronegative. Each CDR3 is given with its conserved first and last residue. The size entry is marked missing in some rows and otherwise reads once, few, many or a size class.

TRBJ2-5 | TRBV23-1 | . | CASSQFVRYRVPETQYF
TRBJ2-1 | TRBV15 | . | CATSREGGGPYNEQFF
TRBJ2-7 | TRBV19 | once | CASSIGGDLYEQYF
TRBJ1-4 | TRBV5-5 | few | CASSLQGVNEKLFF
TRBJ1-5 | TRBV6-6 | once | CASSYRGQGNQPQHF
TRBJ2-1 | TRBV5-1 | few | CASLALAGGGNEQFF
TRBJ1-2 | TRBV7-8 | . | CASSLAGRSSSYGYTF
TRBJ1-5 | TRBV7-6 | . | CASAARKGSHQPQHF
TRBJ1-1 | TRBV7-8 | . | CASSLRGRSGDSFF
TRBJ2-1 | TRBV27 | few | CASSLLRGGRIEQFF
TRBJ1-6 | TRBV9 | . | CASSLQGQTLHF
TRBJ2-5 | TRBV5-6 | . | CASTRGQGWLETQYF
TRBJ2-7 | TRBV28 | . | CASSRSDRNPYEQYF
TRBJ2-7 | TRBV5-1 | . | CASSLNRYEQYF
TRBJ2-5 | TRBV5-4 | . | CASSFRTSGGIETQYF
TRBJ1-6 | TRBV7-3 | . | CASSLSGQGTSPLHF
TRBJ1-3 | TRBV4-1 | . | CASSQGTGGGNTIYF
TRBJ1-4 | TRBV28 | . | CASRAEEKLFF
TRBJ2-7 | TRBV5-6 | . | CASTRQGTTYEQYF
TRBJ1-3 | TRBV10-3 | . | CAISDPGTTGNTIYF
TRBJ2-7 | TRBV7-2 | . | CASSSYMRGRTYEQYF
TRBJ2-1 | TRBV5-1 | . | CASSLVPDYNEQFF
TRBJ2-7 | TRBV7-2 | few | CASSLSGGGSSYEQYF
TRBJ2-5 | TRBV7-2 | . | CASSLGGTSGLPQYF
TRBJ2-5 | TRBV18 | . | CASSPKEGSGVQETQYF
TRBJ1-1 | TRBV5-6 | . | CASSLGGGGGGTEAFF
TRBJ1-5 | TRBV29-1 | . | CSVGVSNQPQHF
TRBJ2-1 | TRBV5-1 | . | CASSLVATSVSYNEQFF
TRBJ2-7 | TRBV19 | once | CASSAIGHLYEQYF